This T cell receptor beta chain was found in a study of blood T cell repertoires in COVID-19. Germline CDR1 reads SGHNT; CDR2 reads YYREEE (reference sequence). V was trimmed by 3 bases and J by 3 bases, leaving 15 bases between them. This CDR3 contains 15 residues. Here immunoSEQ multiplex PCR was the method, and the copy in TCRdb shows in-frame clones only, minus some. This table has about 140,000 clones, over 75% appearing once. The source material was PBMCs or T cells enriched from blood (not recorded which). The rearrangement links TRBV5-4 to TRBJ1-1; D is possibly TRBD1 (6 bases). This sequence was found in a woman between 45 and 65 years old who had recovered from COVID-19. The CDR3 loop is CASSSQTGMDTEAFF. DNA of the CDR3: TGTGCCAGCAGCTCCCAGACAGGAATGGACACTGAAGCTTTCTTT.